This T cell receptor beta chain stems from a study of blood T cell repertoires in COVID-19. Background on the study: Donors in the United States, Italy and Spain gave samples during acute or convalescent COVID-19.

The V gene's germline CDR1 is LNHNV and CDR2 YYDKDF (reference sequence). V lost 1 base to trimming and J lost 7 bases; unmatched junction nucleotides: 4. The CDR3 totals 14 residues. Generated by immunoSEQ multiplex PCR, the TCRdb table keeps only in-frame clones and is missing some. Among 18,000 or so clones listed, 75% to 95% were seen once. V is TRBV15 and J is TRBJ1-5; 7 bases are a match to TRBD1. The receptor's source is a human donor in a cohort sampled during active COVID-19. Sequences were obtained from peripheral blood. The CDR3 DNA follows: TGTGCCACCAGCAGAGCAGGGGGAAGGCAGCCCCAGCATTTT. Protein sequence: CATSRAGGRQPQHF.